These 9 T cell receptor beta chains were all obtained from the same sample, sequenced in a study of chemoradiotherapy in HPV16-positive cancers. The table came from immunoSEQ multiplex PCR; TCRdb's copy has only in-frame clones and leaves some out. Of about 20,000 clones in the sample, just under 75% were seen once. Specimen collection occurred from a patient who underwent chemoradiotherapy. The receptors shown here come from a human donor with HPV-associated anogenital cancer.

The chain combines TRBV29-1 with TRBJ1-1; perhaps TRBD1 as D (5 bases). The CDR3 has 14 residues. Germline values: CDR1 SQVTM, CDR2 ANQGSEA. V was cut by 4 bases and J by 4 bases, with 16 bases left in between. CDR3 nucleotide sequence: TGCAGCGTTGCCCCGCGAGGGGTGGGCACTGAAGCTTTCTTT. Its protein product is CSVAPRGVGTEAFF.

The rearrangement links TRBV27 to TRBJ2-7; TRBD2 might be the D (6 bases). CDR1 MNHEY and CDR2 SMNVEV come from the germline V gene (reference sequence). CDR3 length equals 15 residues. Trimming removed 6 bases from V and 6 bases from J, with 21 bases in between. This CDR3 is CASSPNRGGTTEQYF. The CDR3 DNA follows: TGTGCCAGCAGCCCTAACCGGGGAGGCACCACCGAGCAGTACTTC.

The chain joins TRBV6-1 to TRBJ2-7, with D possibly called TRBD1 or TRBD2 (5 bases each). CDR1 and CDR2 from the germline V gene are MNHNS and SASEGT. The CDR3 totals 14 residues. Trimming took 4 bases from V and 2 from J, leaving 12 bases between them. Here the CDR3 reads CASSASGTAYEQYF. For the CDR3, the DNA is TGTGCCAGCAGTGCATCCGGGACGGCCTACGAGCAGTACTTC.

The chain links TRBV11-2 to TRBJ1-2, with D tentatively TRBD1 (6 bases). This CDR3 has 13 amino acids. The germline CDR1 and CDR2 sequences are SGHAT and FQNNGV. V was clipped by 4 bases and J by 3 bases, with 9 bases between them. CDR3 in amino acids: CASSSAGDYGYTF. DNA of the CDR3: TGTGCCAGCAGCTCGGCAGGGGACTATGGCTACACCTTC. The full variable domain, its missing parts supplied by reference TRBV11-2 and TRBJ1-2, is EAGVAQSPRYKIIEKRQSVAFWCNPISGHATLYWYQQILGQGPKLLIQFQNNGVVDDSQLPKDRFSAERLKGVDSTLKIQPAKLEDSAVYLCASSSAGDYGYTFGSGTRLTVV.

This chain uses TRBV4-2 with TRBJ2-4; 9 nucleotides match TRBD2. CDR3 length: 19 residues. The germline V gene encodes CDR1 LGHNA and CDR2 YNFKEQ. Losses at the gene ends were 1 base for V and 0 bases for J; bases not matched to a gene: 10. Here the CDR3 DNA reads TGTGCCAGCAGCCAAGGGGAGGCTAGCGGGGCCCTAGCCAAAAACATTCAGTACTTC. This codes for CASSQGEASGALAKNIQYF.

The chain combines TRBV5-1 with TRBJ2-1, with D perhaps being TRBD1 or TRBD2 (5 bases each). This CDR3 spans 15 amino acids. CDR1 is SGHRS, CDR2 YFSETQ, per germline. The V and J ends lost 1 base and 7 bases respectively, with 15 bases between them. The CDR3 is CASSLSGTVVNEQFF. The CDR3 region has the DNA TGCGCCAGCAGCTTGTCCGGGACCGTCGTGAATGAGCAGTTCTTC.

This rearrangement joins TRBV15 to TRBJ2-5; the match to TRBD2 covers 10 bases. The germline gives CDR1 LNHNV, CDR2 YYDKDF (reference sequence). With 0 bases clipped from V and 5 bases from J, the junction kept 9 bases outside the gene matches. There are 17 residues in the CDR3. The CDR3 region is CATSRDASTSGIETQYF. The CDR3 DNA reads TGTGCCACCAGCAGAGATGCAAGTACTAGCGGGATTGAGACCCAGTACTTC.

The chain has TRBV4-2 and TRBJ1-2; D is uncertain. CDR1 and CDR2 (germline): LGHNA, YNFKEQ. The CDR3 is made up of 11 amino acids. Trimming took 3 bases from V and 8 from J, leaving 7 bases between them. CDR3 in amino acids: CASSHYDGYTF. Written as DNA, the CDR3 is TGTGCCAGCAGCCATTACGACGGCTACACCTTC.

This clone was observed a few times. The chain is built from TRBV29-1 and TRBJ2-2, with D perhaps matching TRBD1 (6 bases). V shed 4 bases and J shed 2 bases, with 11 bases lying between them. The germline gives CDR1 SQVTM, CDR2 ANQGSEA. There are 14 residues in the CDR3. Here the CDR3 reads CSVGTVPNTGELFF. In nucleotides, the CDR3 is TGCAGCGTTGGGACAGTTCCAAACACCGGGGAGCTGTTTTTT.